One sample yielded the 30 T cell receptor beta chains listed below, sequenced in a study of tissue T cells after allogeneic stem cell transplantation. The assay was immunoSEQ multiplex PCR, and TCRdb's table has in-frame clones only and misses some. Of approximately 45,000 clones listed, approximately 73% are singletons. The source material was sorted cells pooled from one or two spleens. Every receptor here comes from a pool of C57BL/6 mice in good health.

Comments on this clone: Genes and germline are mouse. The CDR3 is cut off 1 residue early in the read; its end comes from the germline J gene. V gene TRBV31 combines with J gene TRBJ2-3; TRBD2 agrees at 10 bases. The CDR3 extends over 14 amino acids. The trim removed 2 bases at V and 1 base at J, leaving 0 bases unmatched. Per the germline V gene, CDR1 is GKSSPN and CDR2 is SITVG. CDR3 DNA (partial): TGTGCCTGGAGTGGGACTGGGGGTGCAGAAACGCTGTAT. Amino acids: CAWSGTGGAETLY. The whole CDR3 protein is CAWSGTGGAETLYF.

Notes on this clone: Gene and germline names: mouse. The read gets to within 1 residue of the CDR3 end, and the germline J gene fills in the rest. The rearrangement links TRBV2 to TRBJ1-1; D is unclear. Germline values: CDR1 LGHNA, CDR2 YSYQKL. Trimming pared 1 base from V and 6 bases from J, leaving 6 bases between. This CDR3 region has 12 residues. The CDR3 sequence is CASSQGTAEVFF. The sequenced CDR3 bases are TGTGCCAGCAGCCAAGGGACGGCAGAAGTCTTC.

Worth noting for this clone: Mouse names are used for the genes. The read terminates 1 residue before the CDR3 end, so the remaining end is supplied by the germline J gene. This chain joins TRBV12-1 and TRBJ2-5, with D maybe TRBD1 (5 bases). CDR3 size: 14 residues. Trimming took 4 bases from V and 0 from J, leaving 10 bases between them. Germline lookup yields CDR1 SGHSN and CDR2 HYEKVE. CDR3 bases read: TGTGCCAGCTCCCGACAGCCTAACCAAGACACCCAGTAC. It translates to CASSRQPNQDTQY. The complete CDR3 sequence is CASSRQPNQDTQYF. The full variable domain, in which reference TRBV12-1 and TRBJ2-5 provide the parts outside the CDR3, is DSGVVQSPRHIIKEKGGRSVLTCIPISGHSNVVWYQQTLGKELKFLIQHYEKVERDKGFLPSRFSVQQFDDYHSEMNMSALELEDSAMYFCASSRQPNQDTQYFGPGTRLLVL.

On this clone: Here the gene names and germline are mouse. Coverage ceases 1 residue before the CDR3 finishes, and the germline J gene fills in the end. This chain links TRBV31 with TRBJ1-4; no firm D call. In germline, CDR1 is GKSSPN, CDR2 SITVG. This CDR3 is built from 13 residues. Trimming pared 3 bases from V and 1 base from J, leaving 6 bases between. Here the CDR3 reads CAWRTNSNERLFF. The sequenced part of the CDR3 DNA is TGTGCCTGGAGGACCAATTCCAACGAAAGATTATTT.

With respect to this clone: The listed genes are named as in mouse. The CDR3 goes on 1 residue after the read ends, and that part is filled in from the germline J gene. The V and J genes are TRBV29 and TRBJ1-1; TRBD1 agrees at 7 bases. The CDR3 is 14 amino acids. The junction had 2 bases not matched to a gene; V was cut back by 3 bases and J by 1 base. Germline CDR1 is MSHET and CDR2 is SYDVDS. The covered CDR3 bases are TGTGCTAGCAGTTTGGGGACAGCGAACACAGAAGTCTTC. Protein: CASSLGTANTEVF. The entire CDR3 is CASSLGTANTEVFF.

With respect to this clone: Genes and germline are mouse. The read finishes 1 residue shy of the CDR3 end, and the germline J gene is used to complete it. The chain has TRBV31 and TRBJ2-2, with 7 bases identical to TRBD2. This CDR3 is 15 amino acids long. The V gene's germline CDR1 is GKSSPN and CDR2 SITVG. Unmatched junction bases numbered 4, after V lost 0 bases and J lost 3 bases. CDR3 region: CAWSLGGDDTGQLYF. The covered CDR3 bases are TGTGCCTGGAGTCTCGGGGGGGACGACACCGGGCAGCTCTAC.

This clone was seen a few times. Here the gene names and germline are mouse. The sequence runs out 1 residue before the end of the CDR3; the remainder is reconstructed from the germline J gene. J is TRBJ1-3 and V is TRBV19; D not certain. Germline V lookup: CDR1 FNHDT, CDR2 SITEND (reference sequence). The CDR3 has 15 amino acids. V lost 2 bases to trimming and J lost 0 bases, with 9 bases between them. The covered CDR3 bases are TGTGCCAGCAGTATTAAAGGGTCTTCTGGAAATACGCTCTAT. Its protein is CASSIKGSSGNTLY. The entire CDR3 is CASSIKGSSGNTLYF.

On this clone itself: Mouse gene names and germline throughout. Read sequence stops 1 residue before the CDR3 end, and the germline J gene provides the missing end. The chain links TRBV2 to TRBJ2-5; 8 bases align to TRBD1. CDR1 LGHNA and CDR2 YSYQKL come from the germline V gene. The CDR3 contains 16 residues. V dropped 0 bases and J dropped 5; count of bases not matched to a gene: 7. The CDR3 DNA, read in part, is TGTGCCAGCAGCCAAGATCACCAGGGGGCAGGAGACACCCAGTAC. Translating gives CASSQDHQGAGDTQY. The entire CDR3 reads CASSQDHQGAGDTQYF.

About this clone: One end of the junction is discordant with germline, which a read error may explain. Mouse gene names and germline throughout. The CDR3 end falls 1 residue outside the read, so it is completed with the germline J gene. The J gene is TRBJ2-5, the V gene TRBV20, with D perhaps matching TRBD1 or TRBD2 (5 bases each). This CDR3 has 12 residues. Germline V gene data show CDR1 as GFQATS and CDR2 as STVNSAI. CDR3 amino acids: CGAWDNQDTQYF. The sequenced CDR3 bases are TGTGGTGCTTGGGACAACCAAGACACCCAGTAC.

Remarks on this clone: Gene labels here are mouse ones. The CDR3 is cut off 1 residue early in the read; its end comes from the germline J gene. The chain combines TRBV2 with TRBJ2-1, with D perhaps TRBD1 (5 bases). The V end lost 0 bases, the J end lost 0 bases, and 6 bases lay between the germline ends. The CDR3 covers 15 residues. CDR1 LGHNA and CDR2 YSYQKL come from the germline V gene. CDR3 sequence: CASSQDRANYAEQFF. The CDR3 DNA, read in part, is TGTGCCAGCAGCCAAGACAGGGCTAACTATGCTGAGCAGTTC.

In regard to this clone: Genes and germline come from the mouse. The read terminates 1 residue ahead of where the CDR3 ends, so the germline J gene completes it. This rearrangement joins TRBV29 to TRBJ1-4; D is possibly TRBD1 (5 bases). CDR3 length: 14 amino acids. V dropped 4 bases and J dropped 1 base, with 7 bases sitting between them. Germline CDR1 is MSHET and CDR2 is SYDVDS. Partial CDR3 DNA: TGTGCTAGCAGTTGGGGGGGTTCCAACGAAAGATTATTT. It is translated as CASSWGGSNERLF. The entire CDR3 sequence reads CASSWGGSNERLFF.

With respect to this clone: Germline and genes here are mouse. The read terminates 1 residue before the CDR3 end, so the remaining end is supplied by the germline J gene. The J gene is TRBJ1-4, the V gene TRBV4; 9 nucleotides align to TRBD1. CDR3 size: 13 residues. Unmatched junction bases numbered 2, after V lost 10 bases and J lost 2 bases. Germline values: CDR1 LGHDT, CDR2 YNNKQL (reference sequence). The CDR3 loop reads CATGTGSNERLFF. The covered CDR3 bases are TGTGCCACCGGGACAGGGTCCAACGAAAGATTATTT.

Worth noting for this clone: The gene names here belong to mouse. The read falls 1 residue short of the CDR3 end, and the missing part is taken from the germline J gene. V is TRBV15 and J is TRBJ2-7; 10 bases are a match to TRBD2. This CDR3 contains 14 residues. Trimming took 3 bases from V and 6 from J; bases not matched to a gene: 5. Germline V gene sequence: CDR1 SGHND, CDR2 FRSKSL. The CDR3 is CASSFLGGRGEQYF. The sequenced CDR3 bases are TGTGCCAGCAGTTTTCTGGGGGGGCGCGGTGAACAGTAC.

Remarks on this clone: Gene names refer to mouse genes. The read ends 1 residue early relative to the CDR3; the germline J gene fills the gap. This rearrangement joins TRBV31 to TRBJ2-4; 8 positions agree with TRBD2. Per germline, CDR1 GKSSPN and CDR2 SITVG. The CDR3 totals 13 residues. Germline trimming cut 3 bases from V and 7 bases from J; bases unmatched to any gene: 6. The chain's CDR3 is CAWSLGGPDTLYF. The sequenced CDR3 bases are TGTGCCTGGAGCCTGGGGGGTCCGGACACCTTGTAC.

For this clone: The gene names given are mouse names. The read halts 1 residue ahead of the CDR3 end, with the missing end drawn from the germline J gene. The rearrangement links TRBV12-1 to TRBJ1-1; TRBD1 matches at 8 bases. The CDR3 extends over 15 amino acids. V was pared by 2 bases and J by 0 bases, with 4 bases of the junction left unmatched. Germline V gene sequence: CDR1 SGHSN, CDR2 HYEKVE. The CDR3 loop is CASSPPGQANTEVFF. Incomplete CDR3 DNA: TGTGCCAGCTCTCCTCCGGGACAGGCAAACACAGAAGTCTTC.

A note on this clone: Germline and genes here are mouse. The observed sequence ends 1 residue before the CDR3 terminus, with the missing tail filled in from the germline J gene. V and J are TRBV1 and TRBJ1-1; 10 bases agree with TRBD1. This CDR3 is 17 amino acids long. The germline V gene has CDR1 NSQYPW and CDR2 LRSPGD (reference sequence). Germline trimming cut 6 bases from V and 3 bases from J; bases unmatched to any gene: 13. The CDR3 sequence is CTCRPTRDRGGDTEVFF. The DNA read from the CDR3 is TGCACCTGCAGGCCTACCCGGGACAGGGGAGGGGACACAGAAGTCTTC.

Comment on this clone: Mouse germline and gene names are used. The read halts 1 residue ahead of the CDR3 end, with the missing end drawn from the germline J gene. The V and J genes are TRBV24 and TRBJ2-7; 9 nucleotides agree with TRBD2. V shed 6 bases and J 4 bases; nucleotides not matched to a gene: 7. From germline, CDR1 is KGHTA and CDR2 FRNEEI. The CDR3 contains 14 residues. CDR3 region: CASRLLGGAYEQYF. CDR3 DNA, as far as it was read: TGTGCCAGCAGGCTACTGGGGGGCGCTTATGAACAGTAC.

To note about this clone: The listed genes are named as in mouse. The read ends 1 residue early relative to the CDR3; the germline J gene fills the gap. Other DNA sequences from this sample encode an identical CDR3 as well. The chain has TRBV20 and TRBJ2-5; possible D gene TRBD2, 6 bases. The germline V gene encodes CDR1 GFQATS and CDR2 STVNSAI. The CDR3 contains 13 residues. Trimming removed 0 bases at V and 3 bases at J, with 7 bases between. The covered CDR3 bases are TGTGGTGCTAGGGACTGGGGTCAAGACACCCAGTAC. Translation: CGARDWGQDTQY. The complete CDR3 sequence is CGARDWGQDTQYF.

Comment on this clone: Genes and germline are mouse. The covered CDR3 bases are TGTGCCAGCAGCCCGAATGCAAACTCCGACTACACC. This encodes CASSPNANSDYT. From start to end, the CDR3 is CASSPNANSDYTF. The chain carries TRBV5 and TRBJ1-2; D is undetermined. The sequenced fragment ends 1 residue before the CDR3 boundary, so the rest is inferred from the germline J gene. The CDR3 covers 13 residues. CDR1 is LGHNA and CDR2 is YNLKQL in the germline V gene (reference sequence). V lost 4 bases to trimming and J lost 0 bases, with 6 bases between them.

With regard to this clone: Germline and genes: mouse. CDR3 sequence reads: CASSLSGTGPYEQYF. CDR3 DNA (partial): TGTGCCAGCAGTCTGTCTGGGACAGGGCCGTATGAACAGTAC. The V and J genes are TRBV26 and TRBJ2-7; 9 nucleotides align to TRBD1. The sequenced fragment ends 1 residue before the CDR3 boundary, so the rest is inferred from the germline J gene. The junction had 4 bases not matched to a gene; V was cut back by 0 bases and J by 4 bases. The CDR3 has 15 residues. Germline V lookup: CDR1 KGHPV, CDR2 FQNQEV (reference sequence). The variable domain in full, completed from reference TRBV26 and TRBJ2-7, reads NSKVIQTPRYLVKGQGQKAKMRCIPEKGHPVVFWYQQNKNNEFKFLINFQNQEVLQQIDMTEKRFSAECPSNSPCSLEIQSSEAGDSALYLCASSLSGTGPYEQYFGPGTRLTVL.

This clone appeared a few times. Mouse names are used for the genes. The CDR3 end lies 1 residue beyond the end of the read and is filled in from the germline J gene. This sequence joins TRBV15 and TRBJ2-7; D remains ambiguous. The CDR3 contains 11 residues. The germline V gene has CDR1 SGHND and CDR2 FRSKSL. With 6 bases removed from V and 3 bases from J, the gap between germline ends came to 6 bases. CDR3 residues: CASRLDYEQYF. The DNA read from the CDR3 is TGTGCCAGCAGGTTGGACTATGAACAGTAC.

For this clone: Gene names and germline refer to mouse. The CDR3 is cut off 1 residue early in the read; its end comes from the germline J gene. V usage is TRBV13-1 and J usage is TRBJ1-2; D is unresolved. V was shortened by 4 bases and J by 0 bases, with 4 bases between the two germline ends. This CDR3 has 12 amino acids. Per the germline V gene, CDR1 is NSHNY and CDR2 is SYGAGN. Partial CDR3 DNA: TGTGCCAGCAGTCCCTCAAACTCCGACTACACC. Translating it yields CASSPSNSDYT. The entire CDR3 protein is CASSPSNSDYTF.

A few counts support this clone. Gene names denote mouse genes. The read stops 1 residue short of the end of the CDR3; the missing end is completed from the germline J gene. J is TRBJ2-2 and V is TRBV12-1; D gene uncertain. Germline values: CDR1 SGHSN, CDR2 HYEKVE. V gave up 2 bases and J gave up 1 base, with 7 bases separating them. CDR3 length equals 14 residues. The sequenced CDR3 bases are TGTGCCAGCTCTCACACAAGAAACACCGGGCAGCTCTAC. Amino acid sequence: CASSHTRNTGQLY. The whole CDR3 reads CASSHTRNTGQLYF.

This clone was seen a single time. Gene names and germline match the mouse. The CDR3 is cut off 1 residue early in the read; its end comes from the germline J gene. The rearrangement joins TRBV13-1 to TRBJ2-1; TRBD2 might be the D (7 bases). CDR3 length: 14 amino acids. V lost 2 bases, J lost 6 bases, and 12 bases lay in between. Germline CDR1 reads NSHNY; CDR2 reads SYGAGN. Incomplete CDR3 DNA: TGTGCCAGCAGTGAGAAGGGGGGCTTTGCTGAGCAGTTC. This translates into CASSEKGGFAEQF. The entire CDR3 protein is CASSEKGGFAEQFF.

Comment on this clone: Gene names follow the mouse nomenclature. The read ends 1 residue before the CDR3 terminus; that terminus is restored from the germline J gene. The chain couples TRBV3 to TRBJ1-2, with TRBD1 identical over 10 bases. Germline lookup yields CDR1 SNHLY and CDR2 FYNGKV (reference sequence). V lost 5 bases, J lost 1 base, and 1 base stayed unmatched. The CDR3 has 14 amino acids. CDR3 DNA (partial): TGTGCCAGCAGCCGGGACAGGGGAAACTCCGACTACACC. It is translated as CASSRDRGNSDYT. The whole CDR3 protein reads CASSRDRGNSDYTF.

For this clone: Gene names are the mouse ones. CDR3 sequence: CASTPTTNSGNTLYF. The part of the CDR3 DNA that was read is TGTGCCAGCACCCCGACAACAAATTCTGGAAATACGCTCTAT. V gene TRBV19 combines with J gene TRBJ1-3; no clear D gene. With the read ending 1 residue before the CDR3 end, the germline J gene is used to fill in that end. This CDR3 has 15 amino acids. Trimming stripped 6 bases from V and 0 bases from J, with 13 bases between. Germline assignment: CDR1 FNHDT and CDR2 SITEND (reference sequence).

Of note for this clone: The gene names here belong to mouse. Read coverage stops 1 residue before the CDR3 terminus; the germline J gene supplies the remainder. The J gene is TRBJ1-1, the V gene TRBV12-2; D might be TRBD1 (5 bases). The CDR3 extends over 13 amino acids. Trimming removed 4 bases from V and 0 bases from J, with 8 bases in between. Germline lookup yields CDR1 SGHLS and CDR2 HYDKME. The CDR3 loop is CASSEGENTEVFF. The sequenced part of the CDR3 DNA is TGTGCCAGCTCCGAAGGGGAGAACACAGAAGTCTTC.

As concerns this clone: All gene names here are mouse names. The read ends 1 residue shy of where the CDR3 ends; the end is completed using the germline J gene. The chain is built from TRBV13-1 and TRBJ1-1; D is perhaps TRBD1 (6 bases). From germline, CDR1 is NSHNY and CDR2 SYGAGN. V was trimmed by 0 bases and J by 4 bases, leaving 13 bases between them. This CDR3 spans 15 amino acids. The CDR3 DNA, read in part, is TGTGCCAGCAGTGATGGGGGGGGAGGGGGCACAGAAGTCTTC. This encodes CASSDGGGGGTEVF. The whole CDR3 reads CASSDGGGGGTEVFF.

Concerning this clone: Gene names refer to mouse genes. The CDR3 extends 1 residue past the end of the read, so its final part is completed from the germline J gene. This chain links TRBV23 with TRBJ2-1; the D call TRBD1 from the table was never checked on the DNA. The CDR3 has 13 amino acids. Germline values: CDR1 KGHTA, CDR2 FQNQQP. CDR3 DNA (partial): TGCTCCAGCAGTCCCCGACAGTATGCTGAGCAGTTC. The encoded protein is CSSSPRQYAEQF. The CDR3 reads in full as CSSSPRQYAEQFF. Drawing the rest from reference TRBV23 and TRBJ2-1, the complete variable domain is DAAVTQKPRYLIKMKGQEAEMKCIPEKGHTAVFWYQQKQSKELKFLIYFQNQQPLDQIDMVKERFSAVCPSSSLCSLGIRTCEAEDSALYLCSSSPRQYAEQFFGPGTRLTVL.

Turning to this clone: The genes are named according to mouse. The read finishes 1 residue shy of the CDR3 end, and the germline J gene is used to complete it. The genes are TRBV16 and TRBJ2-3; the match to TRBD1 covers 11 bases. This CDR3 is 16 amino acids long. Germline CDR1 SGHSA, CDR2 FRNQAP. The V and J ends lost 4 bases and 0 bases, in that order; junction bases with no gene match: 3. The CDR3 protein is CASSWDRGSSAETLYF. Partial CDR3 DNA: TGTGCAAGCAGCTGGGACAGGGGGTCTAGTGCAGAAACGCTGTAT.